These 8 T cell receptor beta chains came from one sample sequenced in a study of cytomegalovirus exposure and HLA in healthy donors. The PCR had 60 Vbeta and 13 Jbeta primers. Using immunoSEQ multiplex PCR, the repertoire was profiled, and TCRdb retains in-frame clones only, with some absent. The sample yields around 150,000 clones, about 64% seen once. Sample: PBMCs. The receptors were gathered from a man in his forties or fifties in good health and CMV-seronegative.

The genes are TRBV11-2 and TRBJ2-5, with TRBD1 as a possible D gene (6 bases). The ends were cut back, 1 base at V and 3 bases at J, with 9 bases in the middle. Germline loops: CDR1 SGHAT, CDR2 FQNNGV. The CDR3 spans 14 residues. The CDR3 nucleotides are TGTGCCAGCAGCTTAGGGCAGGGGAAAGAGACCCAGTACTTC. Translating gives CASSLGQGKETQYF. Full variable domain (missing parts from reference TRBV11-2 and TRBJ2-5): EAGVAQSPRYKIIEKRQSVAFWCNPISGHATLYWYQQILGQGPKLLIQFQNNGVVDDSQLPKDRFSAERLKGVDSTLKIQPAKLEDSAVYLCASSLGQGKETQYFGPGTRLLVL.

This clone was observed a handful of times. The chain joins TRBV18 to TRBJ2-6; tentatively, D is TRBD1 (5 bases). Germline V gives CDR1 KGHSH, CDR2 LQKENI. V shed 0 bases and J shed 2 bases, with 8 bases lying between them. The CDR3 runs 16 residues. Written as DNA, the CDR3 is TGTGCCAGCTCACCACCGGGGCAACCTGGGGCCAACGTCCTGACTTTC. It translates to CASSPPGQPGANVLTF.

This clone was recorded a few times. V gene TRBV28 combines with J gene TRBJ2-5; 9 bases are a match to TRBD2. Trimming cost V 6 bases and J 7 bases; bases outside gene matches: 18. CDR3 size: 17 residues. Germline V gene sequence: CDR1 MDHEN, CDR2 SYDVKM. The CDR3 DNA is TGTGCCAGCAGCTCATCGGGGTCTCGGGGACTAGCAGGGACCCAGTACTTC. Residues: CASSSSGSRGLAGTQYF.

The V call is TRBV5-6, the J call TRBJ2-5; 12 bases map to TRBD1. Judging by the DNA end, TRBJ2-7 fits better; the J call may be wrong. The CDR3 is 17 residues long. The germline V gene encodes CDR1 SGHDT and CDR2 YYEEEE. CDR3 loop: CASSRGTGGTQIYEQYF. The CDR3 DNA is TGTGCCAGCAGCCGCGGGACAGGGGGCACCCAGATCTACGAGCAGTACTTC.

The chain combines TRBV9 with TRBJ2-7; D is perhaps TRBD1 (6 bases). The CDR3 has 15 residues. The V and J ends lost 4 bases and 3 bases respectively, with 17 bases between them. Germline values: CDR1 SGDLS, CDR2 YYNGEE. The CDR3 loop is CASSPSTGILYEQYF. In DNA, the CDR3 is TGTGCCAGCAGCCCCTCTACAGGGATCCTCTACGAGCAGTACTTC.

The chain couples TRBV28 to TRBJ2-7; possible D gene TRBD1, 6 bases. The V and J ends lost 8 bases and 2 bases respectively, with 10 bases between them. CDR3 length: 12 residues. CDR1 and CDR2 (germline): MDHEN, SYDVKM. The CDR3 DNA reads as TGTGCCAGCTGGACAGCCGCCTACGAGCAGTACTTC. Residues: CASWTAAYEQYF. The whole variable domain, remainder taken from reference TRBV28 and TRBJ2-7, is DVKVTQSSRYLVKRTGEKVFLECVQDMDHENMFWYRQDPGLGLRLIYFSYDVKMKEKGDIPEGYSVSREKKERFSLILESASTNQTSMYLCASWTAAYEQYFGPGTRLTVT.

The chain recombines TRBV28 with TRBJ1-2; D call uncertain. This CDR3 spans 12 amino acids. Trimming took off 2 bases at V and 7 bases at J, with 8 bases between the two ends. Germline CDR1 and CDR2: MDHEN and SYDVKM. CDR3: CASSLAGSGYTF. The CDR3 nucleotides read TGTGCCAGCAGTTTAGCGGGATCTGGCTACACCTTC.

This clone was picked up one time. This chain joins TRBV29-1 and TRBJ1-4; 7 nucleotides agree with TRBD1. The germline CDR1 and CDR2 sequences are SQVTM and ANQGSEA. V shed 6 bases and J 4 bases; nucleotides not matched to a gene: 5. CDR3 length: 13 residues. CDR3 region: CSVWTGSNEKLFF. CDR3 bases: TGCAGCGTATGGACAGGAAGTAATGAAAAACTGTTTTTT.